The rows below give T cell receptor beta chains drawn from one sample of a study of identical twins. TCRdb called the 5' RACE reads again in MiXCR, with one record for every CDR3 protein. The table lists hundreds of thousands of distinct CDR3 sequences, around a sixth of them singletons. Separately, the same data were catalogued under a study of T cells expressing NK-cell markers.

The sequenced material came from PBMCs. The receptors originated from a woman younger than 30 in good health. Both conserved end residues are trimmed from each CDR3. The order of the fields is J gene, V gene, CDR3 protein.

>TRBJ2-7|TRBV29-1
SVADPVPNEQY
>TRBJ2-5|TRBV2
ASSVFRESQY
>TRBJ2-4|TRBV20-1
SAVPGLRAKNIQY
>TRBJ2-5|TRBV29-1
SVESSGRSETQY
>TRBJ2-7|TRBV6-5
ASSLAGTGTYEQY
>TRBJ1-1|TRBV15
ATSTRNTEAF
>TRBJ2-3|TRBV12-3/TRBV12-4
ASSFRGSTDTQY
>TRBJ2-5|TRBV5-1
ASSDRSQETQY
>TRBJ2-1|TRBV20-1
SGSGGIDEQF
>TRBJ2-1|TRBV5-1
ASSLVPQGEQF
>TRBJ2-1|TRBV12-3/TRBV12-4
ASSEQGFEQF
>TRBJ2-7|TRBV6-5
ASSYAASGPTYEQY
>TRBJ2-1|TRBV5-4
ASSLRSGGPTSSYNEQF
>TRBJ2-1|TRBV7-9
ASSFRREGRGNEQF
>TRBJ2-1|TRBV7-3
ASSLRRLTQGGEQF
>TRBJ2-3|TRBV27
ASIPTSRTDTQY
>TRBJ2-2|TRBV7-2
ASSFNANTGELF
>TRBJ2-1|TRBV20-1
SATVNTGGNEQF
>TRBJ1-2|TRBV25-1
ASSESHTGYYGYT
>TRBJ2-1|TRBV6-2/TRBV6-3
ASSRSPDEDLNEQF
>TRBJ2-7|TRBV12-3/TRBV12-4
ASSSALPGLSYEQY
>TRBJ2-7|TRBV4-3
ASSQDTGYHEQY
>TRBJ2-1|TRBV7-9
ASGPGTDYNEQF
>TRBJ2-1|TRBV12-3/TRBV12-4
ATAGNEQF
>TRBJ2-6|TRBV6-1
ASRLLAGGVSGANVLT
>TRBJ2-7|TRBV10-3
AISPVRDGTYEQY
>TRBJ1-4|TRBV5-5
ASSLAWAGQEKLF
>TRBJ2-7|TRBV20-1
SALWGSEQY
>TRBJ2-2|TRBV5-1
ASSLTGQRNTGELF
>TRBJ2-1|TRBV20-1
SARFWDRDEQF
>TRBJ2-5|TRBV13
ASSSFGRGLETQY
>TRBJ2-5|TRBV20-1
SARAPGAAQETQY
>TRBJ2-5|TRBV6-1
ASSRDRGMTQY
>TRBJ1-4|TRBV9
ASSVSGSPNEKLF
>TRBJ2-7|TRBV29-1
SVRLADEQY
>TRBJ2-7|TRBV20-1
SARVGTGHYEQY
>TRBJ1-1|TRBV5-6
ASRMDRSTEAF